The 14 T cell receptor beta chains in this list originate from one sample, sequenced in a study of T cell responses to AZD1222 COVID-19 vaccine. Profiled with immunoSEQ multiplex PCR; TCRdb holds only in-frame clones, not every one. The repertoire holds approximately 180,000 clones, with 70% to 90% as singletons. The starting material was peripheral blood, obtained on day 0 of AZD1222 vaccination. These receptors were collected from an adult in good health.

The chain is built from TRBV18 and TRBJ1-1; D unresolved. The germline V gene encodes CDR1 KGHSH and CDR2 LQKENI. Trimming took 3 bases from V and 1 from J, leaving 12 bases between them. The length of the CDR3 is 15 residues. CDR3 bases: TGTGCCAGCTCACCGCAAGATATCCCGAACACTGAAGCTTTCTTT. It yields the protein CASSPQDIPNTEAFF.

The chain employs TRBV19 and TRBJ2-5, with a weak D call TRBD1 (6 bases). The CDR3 extends over 14 amino acids. The V end lost 0 bases, the J end lost 2 bases, and 7 bases lay between the germline ends. In germline, CDR1 is LNHDA, CDR2 SQIVND (reference sequence). In DNA form, the CDR3 reads TGTGCCAGTAGTATAGAGAGGGGGCAAGAGACCCAGTACTTC. This encodes CASSIERGQETQYF.

The chain recombines TRBV3-1 (or the pseudogene TRBV3-2) with TRBJ2-5, with 12 bases that match TRBD2. Germline V gene sequence: CDR1 LGHDT, CDR2 YNNKEL (reference sequence). This CDR3 has 16 amino acids. V lost 1 base and J lost 1; bases outside the gene matches: 1. The CDR3 nucleotides read TGTGCCAGCAGCCAAGGGACTAGCGGGGCCCAAGAGACCCAGTACTTC. It specifies CASSQGTSGAQETQYF.

This clone was seen once. The gene calls are TRBV6-6 and TRBJ1-6; TRBD1 matches 7 bases. Looked up from germline, CDR1 is MNHNY and CDR2 is SVGAGI (reference sequence). With V trimmed by 5 bases and J by 6 bases, 13 bases remained unmatched. The CDR3 consists of 17 residues. The CDR3 sequence is CASSPTGSTGSNSPLHF. The CDR3, as DNA: TGTGCCAGCAGTCCTACAGGGTCGACAGGGAGTAATTCACCCCTCCACTTT.

The chain is built from TRBV7-9 and TRBJ2-3, with TRBD1 matching 10 bases. The CDR3 is made up of 17 amino acids. With 5 bases clipped from V and 1 base from J, the junction kept 9 bases outside the gene matches. Germline V lookup: CDR1 SEHNR, CDR2 FQNEAQ (reference sequence). CDR3 bases: TGTGCCAGCAGCCTACGGACAGGGGGAGCGGGCACAGATACGCAGTATTTT. Its protein product is CASSLRTGGAGTDTQYF. The complete variable domain, with remaining parts taken from reference TRBV7-9 and TRBJ2-3, reads DTGVSQNPRHKITKRGQNVTFRCDPISEHNRLYWYRQTLGQGPEFLTYFQNEAQLEKSRLLSDRFSAERPKGSFSTLEIQRTEQGDSAMYLCASSLRTGGAGTDTQYFGPGTRLTVL.

This chain joins TRBV25-1 and TRBJ1-2; D is unresolved. The CDR3 has 13 residues. CDR1 MGHDK and CDR2 SYGVNS come from the germline V gene. With 3 bases removed from V and 5 bases from J, the gap between germline ends came to 10 bases. The CDR3, as DNA: TGTGCCAGCAGTGACGGCGGGGTGTATGGCTACACCTTC. Its translation is CASSDGGVYGYTF.

This rearrangement joins TRBV5-1 to TRBJ1-6; D remains ambiguous. The CDR3 totals 17 residues. V was clipped by 4 bases and J by 6 bases, with 20 bases between them. Germline V lookup: CDR1 SGHRS, CDR2 YFSETQ. The CDR3: CASSPLGQVGSNSPLHF. CDR3 DNA sequence: TGCGCCAGCAGCCCCCTGGGTCAAGTCGGCTCTAATTCACCCCTCCACTTT.

This clone was seen a single time. V usage is TRBV7-9 and J usage is TRBJ1-2; 11 positions agree with TRBD1. The CDR3 is made up of 16 amino acids. Germline CDR1 and CDR2: SEHNR and FQNEAQ (reference sequence). Trimming at V came to 5 bases and at J to 8 bases, leaving 13 bases not matched to a gene. CDR3 protein: CASSRDIGTGGRGYTF. In DNA, the CDR3 is TGTGCCAGCAGCAGAGATATCGGGACAGGGGGAAGAGGCTACACCTTC.

This clone has only a few counts. The chain is built from TRBV9 and TRBJ1-2; D is ambiguous. Trimming took 0 bases from V and 6 from J, leaving 15 bases between them. Germline assignment: CDR1 SGDLS and CDR2 YYNGEE. CDR3 length: 15 amino acids. The CDR3, as DNA: TGTGCCAGCAGCGTAGGGGCACTGGCGATGGATGGCTACACCTTC. This translates into CASSVGALAMDGYTF.

The rearrangement uses TRBV11-2 and TRBJ2-5; D tentatively reads TRBD1 or TRBD2 (5 bases each). The CDR3 contains 15 residues. The V end was cut by 5 bases, the J end by 6 bases, with 19 bases between. Germline V gene data show CDR1 as SGHAT and CDR2 as FQNNGV. The CDR3 protein is CASSPEKNPGQTQYF. Written as DNA, the CDR3 is TGTGCCAGCAGCCCGGAAAAAAACCCGGGGCAGACCCAGTACTTC.

The V gene is TRBV10-3, the J gene TRBJ1-5, with 7 bases matching TRBD1. The CDR3 contains 15 residues. Germline-derived CDR1 and CDR2 are ENHRY and SYGVKD. J lost 3 bases, V lost 10 bases, and 12 bases had no gene match. CDR3 nucleotide sequence: TGTGCCACCAAGCCGACGACAGGGAACAATCAGCCCCAGCATTTT. This translates into CATKPTTGNNQPQHF.

This clone has a single count. The chain uses TRBV5-1 and TRBJ2-6, with a weak D call TRBD2 (6 bases). V dropped 0 bases and J dropped 2 bases, with 6 bases sitting between them. Germline lookup yields CDR1 SGHRS and CDR2 YFSETQ. This CDR3 has 15 residues. The CDR3 DNA sequence: TGCGCCAGCAGCTTGGGCGGGACTGGGGCCAACGTCCTGACTTTC. Translation: CASSLGGTGANVLTF.

The CDR3 bases are TGTGCCAGTAGTACCCCAGGGAGGGGAGGCAATCAGCCCCAGCATTTT. It specifies CASSTPGRGGNQPQHF. This chain links TRBV19 with TRBJ1-5; TRBD1 is a possible D gene (5 bases). V was pared by 4 bases and J by 2 bases, with 15 bases between. Germline CDR1 reads LNHDA; CDR2 reads SQIVND (reference sequence). The CDR3 is made up of 16 amino acids. Variable domain in full (rest from reference TRBV19 and TRBJ1-5): DGGITQSPKYLFRKEGQNVTLSCEQNLNHDAMYWYRQDPGQGLRLIYYSQIVNDFQKGDIAEGYSVSREKKESFPLTVTSAQKNPTAFYLCASSTPGRGGNQPQHFGDGTRLSIL.

V and J are TRBV28 and TRBJ1-2; D not certain. V was trimmed by 6 bases and J by 4 bases, leaving 12 bases between them. The CDR3 loop spans 13 amino acids. Germline-derived CDR1 and CDR2 are MDHEN and SYDVKM. The CDR3 reads CASSSGIRYGYTF. CDR3 in DNA: TGTGCCAGCAGCTCGGGAATTCGCTATGGCTACACCTTC.